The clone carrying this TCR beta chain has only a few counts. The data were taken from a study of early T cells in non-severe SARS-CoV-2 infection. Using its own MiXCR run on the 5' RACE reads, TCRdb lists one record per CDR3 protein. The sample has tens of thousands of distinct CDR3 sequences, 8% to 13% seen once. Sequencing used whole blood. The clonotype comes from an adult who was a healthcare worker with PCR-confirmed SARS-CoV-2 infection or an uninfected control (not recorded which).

The CDR3 sequence is CSADTENTGELFF. The CDR3 DNA follows: TGCAGCGCTGACACAGAGAACACCGGGGAGCTGTTTTTT. The chain is built from TRBV29-1 and TRBJ2-2; D gene uncertain. This CDR3 comprises 13 residues. In germline, CDR1 is SQVTM, CDR2 ANQGSEA. V lost 7 bases and J 1 base, leaving 10 bases between the germline ends.